The present T cell receptor (beta chain) was sequenced within a study of blood T cell repertoires in COVID-19. TCRdb's copy holds only in-frame clones and misses some; the assay was immunoSEQ multiplex PCR. The sample yields around 230,000 clones, about 80% seen once. Looked up from germline, CDR1 is MNHEY and CDR2 is SMNVEV (reference sequence). Losses at the gene ends were 4 bases for V and 9 bases for J; bases not matched to a gene: 16. The length of the CDR3 is 19 residues. The V and J genes are TRBV27 and TRBJ2-1; 15 nucleotides line up with TRBD2. This clonotype was sampled from a man in his forties or fifties who had recovered from COVID-19. The material sequenced was PBMCs or T cells enriched from blood (not recorded which). This CDR3 is CASSSPGTGTSGRWGEQFF. The DNA of the CDR3 is TGTGCCAGCAGTTCCCCCGGGACAGGGACTAGCGGGAGGTGGGGTGAGCAGTTCTTC.